Included here is one T cell receptor beta chain sequence, with context. The V end was cut by 5 bases, the J end by 5 bases, with 9 bases between. This CDR3 has 13 amino acids. Germline V lookup: CDR1 SEHNR, CDR2 FQNEAQ (reference sequence). This record belongs to a study of cytomegalovirus exposure and HLA in healthy donors. The primer mix had 60 Vbeta and 13 Jbeta primers. In the source study's methods: A later analysis tallied 80 million or so unique TCR beta chains, about 9.9 million of them shared. Sequencing used immunoSEQ multiplex PCR; TCRdb keeps in-frame clones, though not all of them. That table gives V, J and clone size, and the DNA gave D and trimming. The repertoire holds roughly 100,000 clones, with about 70% as singletons.

V and J are TRBV7-9 and TRBJ2-2, with no clear D. This receptor was taken from a woman in her thirties or forties in good health and CMV-seronegative. Sequencing was carried out using PBMCs. The CDR3 nucleotides read TGTGCCAGCAGCCCATTTTCAACCGGGGAGCTGTTTTTT. This codes for CASSPFSTGELFF.